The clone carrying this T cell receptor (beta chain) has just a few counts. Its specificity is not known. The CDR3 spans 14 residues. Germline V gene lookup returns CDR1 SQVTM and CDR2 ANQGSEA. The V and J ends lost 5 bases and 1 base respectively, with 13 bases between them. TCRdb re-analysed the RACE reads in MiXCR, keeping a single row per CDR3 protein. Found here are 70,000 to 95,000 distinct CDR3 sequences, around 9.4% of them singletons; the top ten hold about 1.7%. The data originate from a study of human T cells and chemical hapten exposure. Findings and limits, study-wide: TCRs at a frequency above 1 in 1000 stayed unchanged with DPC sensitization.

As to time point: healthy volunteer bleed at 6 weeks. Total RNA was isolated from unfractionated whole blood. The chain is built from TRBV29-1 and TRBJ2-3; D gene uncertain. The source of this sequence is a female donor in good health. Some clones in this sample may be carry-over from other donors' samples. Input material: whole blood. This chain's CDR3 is CSVIPRIGTDTQYF. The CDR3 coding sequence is TGCAGCGTTATTCCGCGGATCGGCACAGATACGCAGTATTTT.